Following are 13 T cell receptor beta chains from one sample sequenced in a study of T-cell reconstitution after alpha-beta-depleted transplantation in children. Library preparation (for TCRbeta) was performed with unique molecular identifiers. TCRdb recomputed calls from the PCR reads with MiXCR, one row per CDR3 protein. The sample shows 170,000 or so distinct CDR3 sequences, roughly 6.8% of them seen only once. Here the sequenced sample was PBMCs from the stem cell graft donor, taken from the stem cell graft. The receptors stem from a human donor who donated a stem cell graft to a child with Wiskott-Aldrich syndrome.

The table lists this clonotype with many counts. The chain recombines TRBV12-3 or TRBV12-4 with TRBJ1-2; D not resolved. The V and J ends lost 3 bases and 3 bases respectively, with 14 bases between them. The CDR3 contains 15 residues. DNA for the CDR3: TGTGCCAGCAGTTTGATGGTGCAGGCGGACTATGGCTACACCTTC. Its translation is CASSLMVQADYGYTF.

The sample holds many counts of this clonotype. V is TRBV6-5 and J is TRBJ1-1; D is perhaps TRBD1 (6 bases). V shed 5 bases and J shed 4 bases, with 14 bases lying between them. The CDR3 covers 14 residues. CDR1 MNHEY and CDR2 SVGAGI come from the germline V gene. CDR3 sequence reads: CASSMTGLTTEAFF. CDR3 sequence (DNA): TGTGCCAGCAGTATGACAGGTTTGACCACTGAAGCTTTCTTT.

This clonotype was detected ten times or more. The genes are TRBV7-6 and TRBJ2-1; TRBD2 matches at 8 bases. Germline assignment: CDR1 SGHVS and CDR2 FNYEAQ. This CDR3 region has 18 residues. J lost 8 bases, V lost 1 base, and 16 bases had no gene match. The CDR3 sequence is CASSLGMTSAEGTHEQFF. As DNA, the CDR3 is TGTGCCAGCAGCTTAGGCATGACTAGCGCTGAGGGAACACATGAGCAGTTCTTC.

This clonotype has ten or more counts. V is TRBV4-3 and J is TRBJ2-7; 8 bases map to TRBD2. After removal of 1 base from V and 5 bases from J, the junction contained 1 base not matched to a gene. The germline V gene encodes CDR1 LGHNA and CDR2 YSLEER. The CDR3 is 13 amino acids. CDR3 in DNA: TGCGCCAGCAGCCAAGGGCGGGGGGACGAGCAGTACTTC. Its protein is CASSQGRGDEQYF.

This clonotype came up many times. The chain joins TRBV24-1 to TRBJ1-2; tentative D call: TRBD1 (5 bases). V lost 5 bases and J lost 4, with 10 bases in between. Germline CDR1 is KGHDR and CDR2 is SFDVKD. The CDR3 loop spans 13 amino acids. The CDR3 reads CATSAGIRYGYTF. The CDR3 nucleotides are TGTGCCACCAGTGCAGGGATCCGCTATGGCTACACCTTC.

The chain joins TRBV7-2 to TRBJ2-1, with a weak D call TRBD2 (5 bases). This CDR3 region has 12 residues. V lost 5 bases and J 12 bases, leaving 14 bases between the germline ends. Germline V gene sequence: CDR1 SGHTA, CDR2 FQGNSA. The CDR3 sequence is CASSPRRSGQFF. The CDR3 coding sequence is TGTGCCAGCAGCCCAAGGAGGTCCGGGCAGTTCTTC.

At least ten counts were recorded for this clonotype. The chain couples TRBV5-1 to TRBJ1-1; D is possibly TRBD1 (5 bases). This CDR3 has 18 amino acids. Trimming left V 4 bases short and J 2 bases short, with 24 bases between. In germline, CDR1 is SGHRS, CDR2 YFSETQ. DNA for the CDR3: TGCGCCAGCAGCCGCTGGGCAGGAGGGGTGACGGCAAACACTGAAGCTTTCTTT. As protein: CASSRWAGGVTANTEAFF.

This sequence joins TRBV12-3 or TRBV12-4 and TRBJ1-6; D remains ambiguous. The V end was cut by 3 bases, the J end by 7 bases, with 10 bases between. CDR3 length: 14 residues. In DNA, the CDR3 is TGTGCCAGCAGTTTGAACAGCCCCAATTCACCCCTCCACTTT. It encodes CASSLNSPNSPLHF.

The V gene is TRBV5-1, the J gene TRBJ1-1, with D unclear. Per germline, CDR1 SGHRS and CDR2 YFSETQ. The CDR3 contains 12 residues. V was shortened by 4 bases and J by 5 bases, with 9 bases between the two germline ends. The CDR3 DNA follows: TGCGCCAGCAGCCCAGACGGGACTGAAGCTTTCTTT. Amino acid sequence: CASSPDGTEAFF.

This clonotype was picked up many times. The rearrangement joins TRBV25-1 to TRBJ2-7; D assignment may be TRBD1 or TRBD2 (6 bases each). The CDR3 loop spans 16 amino acids. Germline-derived CDR1 and CDR2 are MGHDK and SYGVNS. Trimming took off 3 bases at V and 6 bases at J, with 21 bases between the two ends. This CDR3 reads CASSERDTTSDREQYF. The CDR3 coding sequence is TGTGCCAGCAGTGAGCGGGACACCACCTCGGATCGCGAGCAGTACTTC.

This clonotype has at least ten counts. The chain links TRBV18 to TRBJ2-2; D gene ambiguous. The V gene's germline CDR1 is KGHSH and CDR2 LQKENI. The CDR3 sequence is 12 residues long. Trimming removed 2 bases from V and 8 bases from J, with 6 bases in between. Written as DNA, the CDR3 is TGTGCCAGCTCACCAAGGCTGGGGGAGCTGTTTTTT. Encoded protein: CASSPRLGELFF. The whole variable domain, remainder taken from reference TRBV18 and TRBJ2-2, is NAGVMQNPRHLVRRRGQEARLRCSPMKGHSHVYWYRQLPEEGLKFMVYLQKENIIDESGMPKERFSAEFPKEGPSILRIQQVVRGDSAAYFCASSPRLGELFFGEGSRLTVL.

At least ten counts were recorded for this clonotype. The rearrangement uses TRBV12-3 or TRBV12-4 and TRBJ1-6; no clear D. This CDR3 contains 14 residues. V shed 6 bases and J shed 6 bases, with 12 bases lying between them. CDR3 sequence reads: CASSLSFSNSPLHF. In DNA form, the CDR3 reads TGTGCCAGCAGCCTCAGTTTTTCTAATTCACCCCTCCACTTT.

This clonotype was detected many times. V is TRBV20-1 and J is TRBJ2-1, with 10 bases fitting TRBD2. The CDR3 contains 17 residues. Germline assignment: CDR1 DFQATT and CDR2 SNEGSKA (reference sequence). The J segment lost 1 base and the V segment lost 3 bases, leaving 9 bases of the junction unmatched. CDR3 amino acids: CSARDTSGRASYNEQFF. CDR3 coding DNA: TGCAGTGCTAGGGATACGAGCGGGAGGGCTTCCTACAATGAGCAGTTCTTC.